One sample yielded the 20 T cell receptor beta chains listed below, sequenced in a study of response to subunit inactivated influenza vaccine. TCRdb re-derived calls from the RT-PCR reads in MiXCR, one entry per CDR3 protein. Among under 200,000 distinct CDR3 sequences listed, approximately 12% were seen once. In addition, the sample was reused for a study of T cells expressing NK-cell markers. Per that study: UMI-tagged 5'RACE template switching yielded the TCR beta cDNA.

Material: CD8+ T cells sorted from PBMCs, obtained 12 days after vaccination. Receptors were obtained from a man over 45 who received an inactivated influenza vaccine.

This clonotype was found a few times. The rearrangement links TRBV6-1 to TRBJ2-7; D not certain. In germline, CDR1 is MNHNS, CDR2 SASEGT. The CDR3 has 14 amino acids. V lost 1 base to trimming and J lost 0 bases, with 7 bases between them. CDR3 DNA: TGTGCCAGCAGTGAAGGACTTTTCTCCTACGAGCAGTACTTC. Translating gives CASSEGLFSYEQYF.

This clonotype was seen repeatedly, ten times or more. The chain is built from TRBV11-2 and TRBJ1-4; a weak D match, TRBD1 (5 bases). CDR3 length: 15 residues. V lost 5 bases and J lost 4, with 14 bases in between. Germline V gives CDR1 SGHAT, CDR2 FQNNGV. CDR3 in amino acids: CASSALGTGNEKLFF. The CDR3, as DNA: TGTGCCAGCAGCGCCTTAGGGACGGGTAATGAAAAACTGTTTTTT.

Regarding this clonotype: An end of the junction does not agree with germline; a read error may underlie this. Here the CDR3 reads CASSVAASTDTQYF. Written as DNA, the CDR3 is TGTGCCAGCAGTGTAGCGGCTAGCACAGATACGCAGTATTTT. The chain carries TRBV12-3 or TRBV12-4 and TRBJ2-3; the D gene is possibly TRBD2 (6 bases). This CDR3 spans 14 amino acids.

The chain joins TRBV11-2 to TRBJ2-1; 8 positions match TRBD2. Germline V gene data show CDR1 as SGHAT and CDR2 as FQNNGV. CDR3 length: 16 residues. The V and J ends lost 5 bases and 0 bases, in that order; junction bases with no gene match: 6. CDR3 sequence reads: CASSPERGISYNEQFF. The DNA for the CDR3 is TGTGCCAGCAGCCCCGAGCGGGGGATCTCCTACAATGAGCAGTTCTTC.

This clonotype was seen a few times. This chain uses TRBV7-9 with TRBJ1-4, with 7 bases identical to TRBD1. From germline, CDR1 is SEHNR and CDR2 FQNEAQ (reference sequence). With 3 bases clipped from V and 4 bases from J, the junction kept 8 bases outside the gene matches. CDR3 length equals 16 residues. Here the CDR3 reads CASSFLDREINEKLFF. Written as DNA, the CDR3 is TGTGCCAGCAGCTTCCTAGACAGGGAAATTAATGAAAAACTGTTTTTT.

This clonotype was observed a handful of times. This chain links TRBV28 with TRBJ2-5; D remains unclear. This CDR3 is 14 amino acids long. V was clipped by 7 bases and J by 0 bases, with 12 bases between them. Germline V CDR1 and CDR2: MDHEN, SYDVKM. CDR3 loop: CASNRLVYQETQYF. CDR3 nucleotides: TGTGCCAGCAACCGCCTCGTGTACCAAGAGACCCAGTACTTC. The full variable domain, completed using reference TRBV28 and TRBJ2-5, is DVKVTQSSRYLVKRTGEKVFLECVQDMDHENMFWYRQDPGLGLRLIYFSYDVKMKEKGDIPEGYSVSREKKERFSLILESASTNQTSMYLCASNRLVYQETQYFGPGTRLLVL.

Comments on this clonotype: A much more abundant neighbour one base away suggests this may be a read error. The chain combines TRBV4-1 with TRBJ2-7, with D possibly being TRBD1 or TRBD2 (5 bases each). The germline V gene has CDR1 MGHRA and CDR2 YSYEKL. CDR3 length: 14 residues. The DNA of the CDR3 is TGCGCCAACAGCCAGAGGCTGGGGGACTACGAGCAGTACTTC. Translation gives CANSQRLGDYEQYF.

This clonotype was picked up a small number of times. The chain has TRBV29-1 and TRBJ2-3; perhaps D is TRBD1 or TRBD2 (5 bases each). This CDR3 contains 15 residues. Germline V gene sequence: CDR1 SQVTM, CDR2 ANQGSEA. The V and J ends lost 3 bases and 2 bases respectively, with 15 bases between them. Here the CDR3 DNA reads TGCAGCGTTGAGGGGACCGGGGTGTCCACAGATACGCAGTATTTT. Amino acid sequence: CSVEGTGVSTDTQYF.

This chain connects TRBV6-2 or TRBV6-3 to TRBJ2-7; perhaps TRBD2 as D (5 bases). V lost 1 base to trimming and J lost 5 bases, with 12 bases between them. This CDR3 contains 14 residues. The germline V gene encodes CDR1 MNHEY and CDR2 SVGEGT. The CDR3: CASSYWTGFNEQYF. The CDR3 DNA sequence: TGTGCCAGCAGTTACTGGACGGGGTTCAACGAGCAGTACTTC.

This clonotype appeared a few times. V is TRBV11-2 and J is TRBJ2-7; 9 bases are a match to TRBD1. The CDR3 runs to 15 residues. The J segment lost 3 bases and the V segment lost 5 bases, leaving 8 bases of the junction unmatched. Per germline, CDR1 SGHAT and CDR2 FQNNGV. CDR3 sequence: CASSLLTGGRYEQYF. CDR3 DNA sequence: TGTGCCAGCAGCCTACTAACAGGGGGCCGCTACGAGCAGTACTTC. The full variable domain, its missing parts supplied by reference TRBV11-2 and TRBJ2-7, is EAGVAQSPRYKIIEKRQSVAFWCNPISGHATLYWYQQILGQGPKLLIQFQNNGVVDDSQLPKDRFSAERLKGVDSTLKIQPAKLEDSAVYLCASSLLTGGRYEQYFGPGTRLTVT.

This clonotype was detected a few times. The genes are TRBV6-1 and TRBJ1-6, with D maybe TRBD1 (5 bases). The CDR3 consists of 14 residues. The V gene lost 7 bases and the J gene lost 10 bases, with 17 bases spanning the gap. Looked up from germline, CDR1 is MNHNS and CDR2 is SASEGT. The CDR3 nucleotides are TGTGCCAGCACCTCAGGTCCAGGGCTGTCACCCCTCCACTTT. Translating it yields CASTSGPGLSPLHF.

V is TRBV12-3 or TRBV12-4 and J is TRBJ2-5; no clear D. There are 15 residues in the CDR3. The V end was cut by 2 bases, the J end by 5 bases, with 15 bases between. CDR3 bases: TGTGCCAGCAGTTTAATGGCACTCCCGGAGGAGACCCAGTACTTC. Protein product: CASSLMALPEETQYF.

The chain uses TRBV12-3 or TRBV12-4 and TRBJ2-7; 10 bases are shared with TRBD1. With V trimmed by 3 bases and J by 6 bases, 2 bases remained unmatched. This CDR3 has 13 residues. CDR3 coding DNA: TGTGCCAGCAGTTTTGGACAGGGGGGCGAGCAGTACTTC. Translation: CASSFGQGGEQYF.

This clonotype was observed a handful of times. V is TRBV4-1 and J is TRBJ2-7; D remains unclear. Germline V gene data show CDR1 as MGHRA and CDR2 as YSYEKL. This CDR3 contains 14 residues. Trimming took off 3 bases at V and 0 bases at J, with 9 bases between the two ends. The CDR3 spells CASSQQISSYEQYF. CDR3 coding DNA: TGCGCCAGCAGCCAGCAGATTAGCTCCTACGAGCAGTACTTC.

This clonotype has only a few counts. J is TRBJ2-1 and V is TRBV15; D gene unclear. Germline values: CDR1 LNHNV, CDR2 YYDKDF (reference sequence). The V gene lost 0 bases and the J gene lost 6 bases, with 9 bases spanning the gap. The CDR3 is 14 residues long. In DNA, the CDR3 is TGTGCCACCAGCAGAGATTTGTCATCCAATGAGCAGTTCTTC. It specifies CATSRDLSSNEQFF.

The rearrangement joins TRBV7-9 to TRBJ2-7; possibly TRBD1 for D (5 bases). V was trimmed by 2 bases and J by 1 base, leaving 9 bases between them. This CDR3 has 14 residues. Germline V gene sequence: CDR1 SEHNR, CDR2 FQNEAQ (reference sequence). Here the CDR3 reads CASSLFAGSYEQYF. CDR3 nucleotides: TGTGCCAGCAGCTTATTCGCAGGGTCCTACGAGCAGTACTTC. Full variable domain (rest looked up from reference TRBV7-9 and TRBJ2-7): DTGVSQNPRHKITKRGQNVTFRCDPISEHNRLYWYRQTLGQGPEFLTYFQNEAQLEKSRLLSDRFSAERPKGSFSTLEIQRTEQGDSAMYLCASSLFAGSYEQYFGPGTRLTVT.

This clonotype occurred many times. This chain uses TRBV6-5 with TRBJ2-1; tentatively, D is TRBD1 (8 bases). CDR1 and CDR2 from the germline V gene are MNHEY and SVGAGI. CDR3 size: 15 residues. The V and J ends lost 2 bases and 8 bases respectively, with 16 bases between them. CDR3 sequence reads: CASSYTRQGRDEQFF. The CDR3 DNA is TGTGCCAGCAGTTACACCAGACAGGGGAGGGATGAGCAGTTCTTC.

The sample holds many counts of this clonotype. V gene TRBV10-3 combines with J gene TRBJ2-7; 7 positions match TRBD2. Germline values: CDR1 ENHRY, CDR2 SYGVKD. The V gene end was trimmed by 0 bases and the J gene end by 1 base; junction bases not matched to a gene: 6. The CDR3 consists of 16 residues. For the CDR3, the DNA is TGTGCCATCAGTGAGTCGCGGGGTAGCGGGTCCTACGAGCAGTACTTC. It specifies CAISESRGSGSYEQYF.

The CDR3 DNA reads as TGTGCCAGCAGCTTTGGACTAGCTGAAGAGCAGTTCTTC. This gives the protein CASSFGLAEEQFF. The V call is TRBV11-2, the J call TRBJ2-1; 8 nucleotides line up with TRBD2. CDR1 and CDR2 (germline): SGHAT, FQNNGV. There are 13 residues in the CDR3. The V gene end was trimmed by 3 bases and the J gene end by 10 bases; junction bases not matched to a gene: 5.

The chain recombines TRBV12-3 or TRBV12-4 with TRBJ2-7; no firm D call. V lost 5 bases and J lost 3, with 11 bases in between. The CDR3 has 13 residues. The CDR3 sequence is CASSVGPIYEQYF. CDR3 in DNA: TGTGCCAGCAGTGTCGGACCCATCTACGAGCAGTACTTC.